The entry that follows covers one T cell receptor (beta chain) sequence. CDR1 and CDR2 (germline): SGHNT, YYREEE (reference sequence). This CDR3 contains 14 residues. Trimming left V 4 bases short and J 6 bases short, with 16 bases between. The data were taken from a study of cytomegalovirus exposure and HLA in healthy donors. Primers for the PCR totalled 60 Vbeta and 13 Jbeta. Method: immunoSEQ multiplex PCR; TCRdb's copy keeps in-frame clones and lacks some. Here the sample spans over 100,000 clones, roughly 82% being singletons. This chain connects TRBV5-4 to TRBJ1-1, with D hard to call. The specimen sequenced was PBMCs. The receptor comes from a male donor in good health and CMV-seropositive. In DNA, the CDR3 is TGTGCCAGCAGCCCTGCACGCCGCGGGGCTGAAGCTTTCTTT. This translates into CASSPARRGAEAFF.